This T cell receptor (beta chain) was identified in a study of T-cell memory formation after mild COVID-19. Whole-study results and caveats: Later expanders leaned CD4+, whereas clones that contracted between day 15 and 85 were balanced CD4/CD8.

TCRdb re-analysed the 5' RACE reads in MiXCR, keeping a single row per CDR3 protein. Among approximately 290,000 distinct CDR3 sequences, roughly a fifth were seen once, and the ten largest hold 20% to 25%. This clonotype was detected a few times. What it recognizes is unknown. The origin of this receptor is a man between 18 and 35 years old who had mild COVID-19 (a few samples of this study predate the infection). Cell type and time point are not known. Sequencing used PBMCs or a T cell subset sorted from them (not recorded which).

The CDR3 region has the DNA TGCGCCAGGAGCGTACAGGTATTCAACGCTGAAGCTTTCTTT. Its translation is CARSVQVFNAEAFF. The J gene is TRBJ1-1, the V gene TRBV5-1; perhaps TRBD1 as D (5 bases). The length of the CDR3 is 14 residues. Trimming removed 8 bases at V and 6 bases at J, with 20 bases between. Germline loops: CDR1 SGHRS, CDR2 YFSETQ.